These 4 T cell receptor beta chains originate from one sample sequenced in a study of T cell changes during pregnancy in multiple sclerosis. The repertoire was sequenced with immunoSEQ multiplex PCR; TCRdb's copy has only in-frame clones and lacks some. The sample consists of 35,000 to 55,000 clones, about 93% of them appearing once. Source: CD8+ T cells from peripheral blood mononuclear cells, taken after pregnancy. These receptors were collected from a female donor with multiple sclerosis, enrolled in a pregnancy study.

The chain employs TRBV4-1 and TRBJ1-1; D not certain. Deletions cut 5 bases from V and 6 bases from J, with 10 bases between. CDR3 size: 12 residues. The germline V gene encodes CDR1 MGHRA and CDR2 YSYEKL. CDR3 amino acids: CASSGASAEAFF. The CDR3 coding sequence is TGCGCCAGCAGCGGAGCTTCCGCTGAAGCTTTCTTT.

The gene calls are TRBV11-3 and TRBJ2-3, with 9 bases identical to TRBD1. This CDR3 has 15 amino acids. V lost 5 bases and J lost 2; bases outside the gene matches: 5. The germline gives CDR1 SGHNT, CDR2 YENEEA. This chain's CDR3 is CASSQGQGITDTQYF. CDR3 nucleotide sequence: TGTGCCAGCAGCCAGGGACAGGGAATCACAGATACGCAGTATTTT. Filled out from reference TRBV11-3 and TRBJ2-3, the complete variable domain reads EAGVVQSPRYKIIEKKQPVAFWCNPISGHNTLYWYLQNLGQGPELLIRYENEEAVDDSQLPKDRFSAERLKGVDSTLKIQPAELGDSAVYLCASSQGQGITDTQYFGPGTRLTVL.

V usage is TRBV9 and J usage is TRBJ2-3; 8 bases agree with TRBD2. Trimming cost V 2 bases and J 3 bases; bases outside gene matches: 8. Germline CDR1 reads SGDLS; CDR2 reads YYNGEE. This CDR3 comprises 16 residues. This CDR3 reads CASSVLAGHGTDTQYF. In DNA, the CDR3 is TGTGCCAGCAGCGTGTTAGCGGGACACGGTACAGATACGCAGTATTTT.

The chain carries TRBV4-1 and TRBJ2-1, with D possibly TRBD1 on 6 matching bases. From germline, CDR1 is MGHRA and CDR2 YSYEKL. The CDR3 runs 12 residues. Trimming removed 5 bases at V and 10 bases at J, with 12 bases between. The CDR3 sequence is CASSSGVWEQFF. The CDR3 region has the DNA TGCGCCAGCAGCTCAGGGGTGTGGGAGCAGTTCTTC.